This T cell receptor (beta chain) is drawn from a study of spatial heterogeneity in lung cancer. The CDR3 runs 16 residues. CDR1 and CDR2 (germline): MGHRA, YSYEKL. Between the trimmed V and J ends, which lost 1 base and 5 bases, there was a span of 17 bases. Regarding time point: sample taken at primary tumor resection. Frozen PBMC, nontumor lung or tumor provided whole RNA, which was sequenced unsorted. This clonotype was counted many times. TCRdb re-derived calls from the 5' RACE reads in MiXCR, one entry per CDR3 protein. The sample lists tens of thousands of distinct CDR3 sequences; around 7.5% were seen once.

The sample consisted of PBMCs, taken at surgery. This clonotype was sampled from a male donor with early-stage non-small cell lung cancer. The chain links TRBV4-1 to TRBJ1-1; maybe TRBD1 (6 bases). The CDR3 region is CASSQGSGAGETEAFF. The CDR3 bases are TGCGCCAGCAGCCAAGGTTCGGGCGCAGGGGAGACTGAAGCTTTCTTT.